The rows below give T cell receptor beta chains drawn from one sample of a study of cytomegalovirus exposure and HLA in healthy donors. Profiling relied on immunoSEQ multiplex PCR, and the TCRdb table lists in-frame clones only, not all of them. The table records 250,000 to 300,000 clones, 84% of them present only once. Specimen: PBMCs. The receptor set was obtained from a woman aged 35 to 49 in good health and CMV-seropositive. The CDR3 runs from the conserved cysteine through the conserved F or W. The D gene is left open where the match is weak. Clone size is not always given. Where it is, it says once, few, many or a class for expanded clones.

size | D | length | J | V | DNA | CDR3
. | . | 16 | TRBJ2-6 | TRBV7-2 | TGCGCCAGCAGCCAAGATCGGGGCTCTGGGGCCAACGTCCTGACTTTC | CASSQDRGSGANVLTF
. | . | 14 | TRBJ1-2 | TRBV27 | TGCGCCAGCAGTTTACGGCAGGGTCTCCATGGCTACACCTTC | CASSLRQGLHGYTF
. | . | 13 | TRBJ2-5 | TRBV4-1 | TGCGCCAGCAGCCTAGGGGTCCAGGAGACCCAGTACTTC | CASSLGVQETQYF
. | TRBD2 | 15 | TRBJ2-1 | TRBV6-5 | TGTGCCAGCAGCAAAAGCGGGAGGGCCGGAAATGAGCAGTTCTTC | CASSKSGRAGNEQFF
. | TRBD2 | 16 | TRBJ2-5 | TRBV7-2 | TGTGCCAGCAGCCCAACTAGCGGGAGGGCCCCGGAGACCCAGTACTTC | CASSPTSGRAPETQYF
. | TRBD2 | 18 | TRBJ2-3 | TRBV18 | TGTGCCAGCTCACCACGACTAGCGGGAGGGCCGGGCACAGATACGCAGTATTTT | CASSPRLAGGPGTDTQYF
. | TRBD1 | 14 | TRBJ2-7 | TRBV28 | TGTGCCAGCAGGACCGGGACAGGGGCCTACGAGCAGTACTTC | CASRTGTGAYEQYF
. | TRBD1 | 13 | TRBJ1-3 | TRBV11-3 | TGTGCCAGCAGCCAAGGACAGGGCAACACCATATATTTT | CASSQGQGNTIYF
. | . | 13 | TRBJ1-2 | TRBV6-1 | TGTGCCAGCAGGCCGGGACAAAACTATGGCTACACCTTC | CASRPGQNYGYTF
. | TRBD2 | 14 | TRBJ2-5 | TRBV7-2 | TGTGCCAGCAGCCTTAGCGGGGGACAAGAGACCCAGTACTTC | CASSLSGGQETQYF
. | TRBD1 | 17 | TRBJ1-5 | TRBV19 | TGTGCCAGTAGCACCAGGGACAGGGGCAGGGGTGCTCAGCCCCAGCATTTT | CASSTRDRGRGAQPQHF
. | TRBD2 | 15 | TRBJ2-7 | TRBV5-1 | TGCGCCAGCAGCTTGGCACCTAGCGGACCCTACGAGCAGTACTTC | CASSLAPSGPYEQYF
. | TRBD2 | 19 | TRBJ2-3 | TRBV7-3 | TGTGCCAGCAGCCCTCAAGGGACTAGCGGTCTCGCTCCCACAGATACGCAGTATTTT | CASSPQGTSGLAPTDTQYF
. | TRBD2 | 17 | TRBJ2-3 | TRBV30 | TGTGCCTGGGAAAGTGGGCTAGCGGGAGGTTACACAGATACGCAGTATTTT | CAWESGLAGGYTDTQYF
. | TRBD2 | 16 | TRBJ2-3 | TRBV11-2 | TGTGCCAGCAGCGACCGTCTAGCGGGGGGCACAGATACGCAGTATTTT | CASSDRLAGGTDTQYF
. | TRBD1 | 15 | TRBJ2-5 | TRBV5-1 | TGCGCCAGCAGCTCCCTAGGGACAGGGGGAGAGACCCAGTACTTC | CASSSLGTGGETQYF
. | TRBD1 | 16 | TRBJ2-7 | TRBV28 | TGTGCCAGCAACCAAATGGGGGGACAGGGGGTCTACGAGCAGTACTTC | CASNQMGGQGVYEQYF
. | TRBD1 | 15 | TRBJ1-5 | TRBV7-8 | TGTGCCAGCAGCCCGTTGGGGGACAGAAATCAGCCCCAGCATTTT | CASSPLGDRNQPQHF
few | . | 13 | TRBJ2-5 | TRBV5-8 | TGTGCCAGCAGCAAGAGTCACCAAGAGACCCAGTACTTC | CASSKSHQETQYF
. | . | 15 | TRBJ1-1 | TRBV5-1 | TGCGCCAGCAGCTTGCCCCCAGGGATGAACACTGAAGCTTTCTTT | CASSLPPGMNTEAFF
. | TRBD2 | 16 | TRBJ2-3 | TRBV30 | TGTGCCTGGACACAAACCGGGCGGGAGGTCGCAGATACGCAGTATTTT | CAWTQTGREVADTQYF
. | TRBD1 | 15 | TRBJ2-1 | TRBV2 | TGTGCCAGCACCAGACGGGACAGGGCGTACAATGAGCAGTTCTTC | CASTRRDRAYNEQFF
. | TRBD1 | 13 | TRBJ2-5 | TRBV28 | TGTGCCACCGAACAGGGGAACGAAGAGACCCAGTACTTC | CATEQGNEETQYF
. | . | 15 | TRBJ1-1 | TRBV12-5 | . | CASGLGTGRGTEAFF
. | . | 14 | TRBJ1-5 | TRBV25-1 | TGTGCCAGCAGGGGGAGTGGAAGCAATCAGCCCCAGCATTTT | CASRGSGSNQPQHF